The present T cell receptor (beta chain) was sequenced within a study of T cell changes during pregnancy in multiple sclerosis. This clone is a singleton in its sample. The CDR3 is 13 residues long. The assay was immunoSEQ multiplex PCR, and TCRdb's table has in-frame clones only and misses some. The repertoire holds about 22,000 clones, with 85% to 90% as singletons. This sequence originates from a female donor in good health, enrolled as a control in a pregnancy study. V and J are TRBV21-1 and TRBJ2-7; no DNA check was done on the table's D call, TRBD2. TRBV21-1 is marked as a pseudogene. Source: CD4+ T cells from peripheral blood mononuclear cells, taken in the second trimester of pregnancy. The CDR3 DNA follows: TGTGCCAGCAGCAATGGCCCCCGCGGGGCGCAGTACTTC. Protein: CASSNGPRGAQYF.